The 30 T cell receptor beta chains below all came from one sample that was sequenced in a study of T cell changes during pregnancy in multiple sclerosis. The assay was immunoSEQ multiplex PCR, and TCRdb's table has in-frame clones only and misses some. The sample holds 55,000 to 70,000 clones; 90% are singletons and the top ten take around 2%. The material sequenced was peripheral blood, taken in the first trimester of pregnancy. The source of these receptors is a female donor in good health, enrolled as a control in a pregnancy study.

Comments on this clone: Germline and junction disagree at one end, which may indicate a read error. This chain connects TRBV7-7 to TRBJ2-5; D perhaps matches TRBD1 (6 bases). This CDR3 is 13 amino acids long. Per the germline V gene, CDR1 is SSHAT and CDR2 is FNYEAQ (reference sequence). The chain's CDR3 is CASSKGTQETQYF. The CDR3 region has the DNA TGTGCTAGCAGCAAGGGGACACAAGAGACCCAGTACTTC.

J is TRBJ2-2 and V is TRBV5-1; possible D gene TRBD1, 6 bases. The CDR3 is 16 amino acids. Deletions cut 0 bases from V and 1 base from J, with 10 bases between. Germline V lookup: CDR1 SGHRS, CDR2 YFSETQ. The CDR3 loop is CASSLAPTGNTGELFF. CDR3 sequence (DNA): TGCGCCAGCAGCTTGGCCCCGACAGGGAACACCGGGGAGCTGTTTTTT.

The V call is TRBV9, the J call TRBJ2-5; D possibly corresponds to TRBD1 (5 bases). Germline V gene lookup returns CDR1 SGDLS and CDR2 YYNGEE. The ends were cut back, 0 bases at V and 4 bases at J, with 10 bases in the middle. There are 14 residues in the CDR3. This CDR3 is CASSVDPRGETQYF. In DNA, the CDR3 is TGTGCCAGCAGCGTAGACCCTAGGGGAGAGACCCAGTACTTC.

The rearrangement joins TRBV18 to TRBJ2-1; D gene uncertain. The ends were cut back, 1 base at V and 3 bases at J, with 7 bases in the middle. Germline CDR1 reads KGHSH; CDR2 reads LQKENI. The CDR3 consists of 14 residues. This CDR3 reads CASSPQQDYNEQFF. DNA for the CDR3: TGTGCCAGCTCACCACAGCAGGACTACAATGAGCAGTTCTTC.

The V call is TRBV19, the J call TRBJ1-5; TRBD1 is a possible D gene (5 bases). Germline values: CDR1 LNHDA, CDR2 SQIVND (reference sequence). Between the trimmed V and J ends, which lost 2 bases and 6 bases, there was a span of 5 bases. This CDR3 comprises 12 residues. The CDR3 sequence: CASSIQGQPQHF. For the CDR3, the DNA is TGTGCCAGTAGTATACAGGGTCAGCCCCAGCATTTT.

The chain is built from TRBV4-2 and TRBJ1-1, with D maybe TRBD1 (6 bases). V lost 4 bases, J lost 3 bases, and 9 bases lay in between. This CDR3 comprises 13 residues. Germline CDR1 and CDR2: LGHNA and YNFKEQ. CDR3: CASSLGGDTEAFF. CDR3 coding DNA: TGTGCCAGCAGCCTAGGGGGGGACACTGAAGCTTTCTTT.

The V call is TRBV29-1, the J call TRBJ2-7, with 11 positions matching TRBD1. The V gene's germline CDR1 is SQVTM and CDR2 ANQGSEA. The CDR3 length is 13 residues. With 6 bases clipped from V and 5 bases from J, the junction kept 6 bases outside the gene matches. Written as DNA, the CDR3 is TGCAGCGTCGGGACAGGGGGTGGCCACGAGCAGTACTTC. The encoded protein is CSVGTGGGHEQYF.

V usage is TRBV2 and J usage is TRBJ1-2; D gene unclear. Germline CDR1 SNHLY, CDR2 FYNNEI. This CDR3 has 13 amino acids. Trimming shortened V by 6 bases and J by 6 bases, and 14 bases separated the two germline ends. As DNA, the CDR3 is TGTGCCAGCAGCCGTGAAATTTCGGATGGCTACACCTTC. Amino acids: CASSREISDGYTF.

The chain employs TRBV19 and TRBJ1-2; D possibly corresponds to TRBD1 (6 bases). V dropped 2 bases and J dropped 6 bases, with 16 bases sitting between them. CDR3 length: 15 amino acids. CDR1 LNHDA and CDR2 SQIVND come from the germline V gene (reference sequence). DNA for the CDR3: TGTGCCAGTAGTATAACGGGCAGGGGATTTAATGGCTACACCTTC. Translating gives CASSITGRGFNGYTF.

The chain uses TRBV2 and TRBJ2-7; D may be TRBD1 (6 bases). The CDR3 covers 17 residues. Between the trimmed V and J ends, which lost 2 bases and 5 bases, there was a span of 22 bases. Germline V gene sequence: CDR1 SNHLY, CDR2 FYNNEI. The CDR3 reads CASSEWAGERISDEQYF. The CDR3 coding sequence is TGTGCCAGCAGTGAATGGGCAGGGGAAAGAATTAGCGACGAGCAGTACTTC.

The chain uses TRBV13 and TRBJ2-2, with TRBD1 matching over 8 bases. V gave up 5 bases and J gave up 4 bases; unmatched junction bases: 6. The length of the CDR3 is 15 residues. The germline gives CDR1 PRHDT, CDR2 FYEKMQ (reference sequence). The CDR3 sequence: CASSRTGLFTGELFF. CDR3 in DNA: TGTGCCAGCAGCAGGACAGGGCTTTTCACCGGGGAGCTGTTTTTT.

This clone has only one observation. V usage is TRBV6-6 and J usage is TRBJ2-7, with D possibly being TRBD1 (6 bases). From germline, CDR1 is MNHNY and CDR2 SVGAGI (reference sequence). The CDR3 is made up of 12 amino acids. Trimming cost V 6 bases and J 6 bases, with 12 bases left between them. CDR3 protein: CASSPDRSEQYF. CDR3 DNA: TGTGCCAGCAGCCCCGACAGGAGCGAGCAGTACTTC.

The rearrangement uses TRBV7-3 and TRBJ2-3; 7 positions agree with TRBD2. Germline CDR1 and CDR2: SGHTA and FQGTGA. After removal of 5 bases from V and 0 bases from J, the junction contained 8 bases not matched to a gene. This CDR3 has 16 residues. CDR3 nucleotides: TGTGCCAGCAGCCTCGGGTGGGGGGGAAGCACAGATACGCAGTATTTT. Residues: CASSLGWGGSTDTQYF.

This clone was seen a few times. This chain connects TRBV6-1 to TRBJ1-2, with TRBD1 as a possible D gene (5 bases). Between the trimmed V and J ends, which lost 2 bases and 5 bases, there was a span of 12 bases. The germline V gene encodes CDR1 MNHNS and CDR2 SASEGT. This CDR3 has 14 amino acids. CDR3 sequence: CASSENGQGYGYTF. The DNA for the CDR3 is TGTGCCAGCAGTGAAAACGGTCAGGGTTATGGCTACACCTTC.

J is TRBJ1-1 and V is TRBV9; 7 positions match TRBD1. Trimming at V came to 2 bases and at J to 0 bases, leaving 1 base not matched to a gene. This CDR3 has 14 amino acids. Germline CDR1 SGDLS, CDR2 YYNGEE. CDR3 sequence reads: CASSVGQVNTEAFF. For the CDR3, the DNA is TGTGCCAGCAGCGTTGGACAGGTGAACACTGAAGCTTTCTTT.

The chain carries TRBV29-1 and TRBJ2-5; 13 positions match TRBD2. Germline V gene sequence: CDR1 SQVTM, CDR2 ANQGSEA. Losses at the gene ends were 6 bases for V and 2 bases for J; bases not matched to a gene: 6. CDR3 length: 15 residues. CDR3 nucleotide sequence: TGCAGCGTCACGACGGGACTAGCGGGACAAGAGACCCAGTACTTC. This codes for CSVTTGLAGQETQYF.

The chain couples TRBV6-5 to TRBJ2-3, with 9 bases that match TRBD1. Looked up from germline, CDR1 is MNHEY and CDR2 is SVGAGI. Trimming took 4 bases from V and 5 from J; bases not matched to a gene: 4. The CDR3 totals 14 residues. In DNA form, the CDR3 reads TGTGCCAGCAGTTTACAGGGGGCTGAAGATACGCAGTATTTT. Translating gives CASSLQGAEDTQYF.

The chain carries TRBV1 and TRBJ2-2; the listed D gene, TRBD2, was not tested against the DNA. TRBV1 corresponds to a pseudogene. The CDR3 has 16 amino acids. The CDR3 DNA sequence: TGCACCAGCAGCCTGAAGCGGGAGGGGAACACCGGGGAGCTGTTTTTT. Its protein product is CTSSLKREGNTGELFF.

V usage is TRBV10-3 and J usage is TRBJ2-1, with D perhaps matching TRBD2 (6 bases). This CDR3 is built from 15 residues. V was pared by 2 bases and J by 2 bases, with 10 bases between. Germline V gene sequence: CDR1 ENHRY, CDR2 SYGVKD. This CDR3 reads CAISERRETYNEQFF. The CDR3 nucleotides read TGTGCCATCAGTGAGCGGAGGGAGACCTACAATGAGCAGTTCTTC.

This clone occurred a few times. This sequence joins TRBV19 and TRBJ2-7; 9 bases are shared with TRBD1. The CDR3 runs to 15 residues. Germline V gives CDR1 LNHDA, CDR2 SQIVND (reference sequence). The trim removed 3 bases at V and 3 bases at J, leaving 6 bases unmatched. CDR3 region: CASSMRQGGFYEQYF. The DNA of the CDR3 is TGTGCCAGTAGTATGAGACAGGGGGGTTTCTACGAGCAGTACTTC.

The chain joins TRBV7-9 to TRBJ1-2, with 7 bases aligning to TRBD1. Germline CDR1 SEHNR, CDR2 FQNEAQ (reference sequence). The CDR3 totals 16 residues. J was trimmed by 4 bases and V by 5 bases; bases with no gene match: 13. As DNA, the CDR3 is TGTGCCAGCAGCACCCCTAAACAGGGGAGTGTCTATGGCTACACCTTC. It specifies CASSTPKQGSVYGYTF.

This rearrangement joins TRBV6-6 to TRBJ1-2; D may be TRBD1 (5 bases). This CDR3 is built from 13 residues. V gave up 6 bases and J gave up 6 bases, with 14 bases separating them. Germline assignment: CDR1 MNHNY and CDR2 SVGAGI (reference sequence). CDR3 sequence: CASSLREGDGYTF. Written as DNA, the CDR3 is TGTGCCAGCAGCCTCAGGGAAGGCGATGGCTACACCTTC.

This clone appeared a single time. The chain couples TRBV7-9 to TRBJ2-7; TRBD2 matches 10 bases. Germline assignment: CDR1 SEHNR and CDR2 FQNEAQ (reference sequence). The V segment lost 5 bases and the J segment 6 bases; nucleotides outside the gene matches: 16. The CDR3 runs to 17 residues. The CDR3 is CASSPWASSGRGGEQYF. For the CDR3, the DNA is TGTGCCAGCAGCCCCTGGGCGTCTAGCGGGAGAGGAGGCGAGCAGTACTTC.

The chain is built from TRBV19 and TRBJ2-1; 7 bases match TRBD2. V shed 5 bases, J shed 5 bases, and the junction held 9 bases outside the gene matches. The germline gives CDR1 LNHDA, CDR2 SQIVND (reference sequence). This CDR3 region has 15 residues. The CDR3 DNA is TGTGCCAGTAGTGGGCGGGGAGGGCGGGACAATGAGCAGTTCTTC. Protein: CASSGRGGRDNEQFF.

Here the CDR3 DNA reads TGTGCCAGCAGCGCCAACGGGGAGGCTGGAAACACCATATATTTT. Its translation: CASSANGEAGNTIYF. J is TRBJ1-3 and V is TRBV9; D gene unclear. Germline values: CDR1 SGDLS, CDR2 YYNGEE. This CDR3 contains 15 residues. Trimming cost V 3 bases and J 2 bases, with 12 bases left between them.

V usage is TRBV27 and J usage is TRBJ2-2; a weak D match, TRBD1 (5 bases). Between the trimmed V and J ends, which lost 1 base and 4 bases, there was a span of 13 bases. This CDR3 is built from 16 residues. Germline lookup yields CDR1 MNHEY and CDR2 SMNVEV (reference sequence). The CDR3 DNA is TGTGCCAGCAGTTTATGGTGGGGTACAGGCACCGGGGAGCTGTTTTTT. It encodes CASSLWWGTGTGELFF.

The rearrangement uses TRBV4-2 and TRBJ1-1; 7 positions agree with TRBD1. Germline trimming cut 1 base from V and 1 base from J; bases unmatched to any gene: 0. The length of the CDR3 is 14 residues. Germline V CDR1 and CDR2: LGHNA, YNFKEQ. The CDR3 is CASSQAGGNTEAFF. The CDR3 DNA is TGTGCCAGCAGCCAAGCAGGGGGGAACACTGAAGCTTTCTTT.

The chain employs TRBV6-5 and TRBJ1-5; D perhaps matches TRBD1 (5 bases). CDR1 MNHEY and CDR2 SVGAGI come from the germline V gene. The CDR3 length is 14 residues. The V end was cut by 6 bases, the J end by 3 bases, with 12 bases between. CDR3 in DNA: TGTGCCAGCAGGACGGGGGGGTTCAATCAGCCCCAGCATTTT. As protein: CASRTGGFNQPQHF.

The chain links TRBV25-1 to TRBJ2-2; 10 nucleotides line up with TRBD1. In germline, CDR1 is MGHDK, CDR2 SYGVNS. Trimming took 8 bases from V and 4 from J; bases not matched to a gene: 4. The CDR3 length is 14 residues. The CDR3 DNA reads TGTGCCAGCCAGGGGACAGGGGTCACCGGGGAGCTGTTTTTT. Its translation is CASQGTGVTGELFF. Based on the CDR3 plus reference TRBV25-1 and TRBJ2-2, the full variable domain is EADIYQTPRYLVIGTGKKITLECSQTMGHDKMYWYQQDPGMELHLIHYSYGVNSTEKGDLSSESTVSRIRTEHFPLTLESARPSHTSQYLCASQGTGVTGELFFGEGSRLTVL.

The chain combines TRBV28 with TRBJ1-5; D ambiguous. The CDR3 covers 15 residues. Germline V gene lookup returns CDR1 MDHEN and CDR2 SYDVKM. Trimming removed 1 base at V and 3 bases at J, with 10 bases between. The CDR3 nucleotides read TGTGCCAGCAGTTTATCAGGAGGGAACAATCAGCCCCAGCATTTT. Its translation is CASSLSGGNNQPQHF. Complete variable domain (other parts from reference TRBV28 and TRBJ1-5): DVKVTQSSRYLVKRTGEKVFLECVQDMDHENMFWYRQDPGLGLRLIYFSYDVKMKEKGDIPEGYSVSREKKERFSLILESASTNQTSMYLCASSLSGGNNQPQHFGDGTRLSIL.